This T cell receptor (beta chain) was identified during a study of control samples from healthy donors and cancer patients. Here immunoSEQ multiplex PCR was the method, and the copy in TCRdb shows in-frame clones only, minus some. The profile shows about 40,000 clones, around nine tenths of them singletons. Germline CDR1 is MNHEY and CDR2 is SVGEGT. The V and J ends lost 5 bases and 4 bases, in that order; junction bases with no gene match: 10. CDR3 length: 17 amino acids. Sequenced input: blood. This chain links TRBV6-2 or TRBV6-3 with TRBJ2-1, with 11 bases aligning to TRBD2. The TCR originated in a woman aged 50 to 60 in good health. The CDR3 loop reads CASSPLAGGIFYNEQFF. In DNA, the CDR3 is TGTGCCAGCAGTCCCTTAGCGGGGGGGATTTTTTACAATGAGCAGTTCTTC.